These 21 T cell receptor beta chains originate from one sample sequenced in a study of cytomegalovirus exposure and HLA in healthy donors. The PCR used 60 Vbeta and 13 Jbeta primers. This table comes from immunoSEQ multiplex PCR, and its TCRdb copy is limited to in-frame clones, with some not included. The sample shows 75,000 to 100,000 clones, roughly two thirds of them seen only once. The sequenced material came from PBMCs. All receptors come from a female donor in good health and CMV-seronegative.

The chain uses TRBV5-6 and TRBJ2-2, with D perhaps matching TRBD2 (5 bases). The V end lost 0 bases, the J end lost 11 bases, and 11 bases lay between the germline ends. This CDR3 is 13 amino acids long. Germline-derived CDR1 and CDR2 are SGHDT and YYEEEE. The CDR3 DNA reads TGTGCCAGCAGCTTGGATCGGGGAAGTGAGCTGTTTTTT. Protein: CASSLDRGSELFF.

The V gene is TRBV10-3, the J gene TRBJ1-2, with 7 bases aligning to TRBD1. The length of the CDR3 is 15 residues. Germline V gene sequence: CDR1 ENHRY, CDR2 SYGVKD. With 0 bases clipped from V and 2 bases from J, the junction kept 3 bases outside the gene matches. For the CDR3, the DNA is TGTGCCATCAGTGAGTCGACAGGGTACAACTATGGCTACACCTTC. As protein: CAISESTGYNYGYTF.

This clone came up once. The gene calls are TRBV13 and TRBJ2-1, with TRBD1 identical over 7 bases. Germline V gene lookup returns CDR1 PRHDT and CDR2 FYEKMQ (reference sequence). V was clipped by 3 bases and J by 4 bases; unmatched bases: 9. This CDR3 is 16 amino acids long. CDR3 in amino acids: CASSFSAGTAYNEQFF. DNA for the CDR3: TGTGCCAGCAGCTTTTCCGCCGGGACAGCTTACAATGAGCAGTTCTTC.

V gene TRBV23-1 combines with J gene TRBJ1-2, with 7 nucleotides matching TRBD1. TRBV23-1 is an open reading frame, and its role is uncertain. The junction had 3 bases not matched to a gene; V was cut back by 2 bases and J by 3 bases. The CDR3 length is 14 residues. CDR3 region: CASSQRDRYYGYTF. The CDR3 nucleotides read TGCGCCAGCAGTCAAAGGGACAGATACTATGGCTACACCTTC.

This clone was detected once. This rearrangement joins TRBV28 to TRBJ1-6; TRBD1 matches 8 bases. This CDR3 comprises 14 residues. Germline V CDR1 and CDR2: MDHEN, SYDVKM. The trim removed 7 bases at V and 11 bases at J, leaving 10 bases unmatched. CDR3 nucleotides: TGTGCCAGCAATCTCGGACAGGGAGGTCCACCCCTCCACTTT. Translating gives CASNLGQGGPPLHF.

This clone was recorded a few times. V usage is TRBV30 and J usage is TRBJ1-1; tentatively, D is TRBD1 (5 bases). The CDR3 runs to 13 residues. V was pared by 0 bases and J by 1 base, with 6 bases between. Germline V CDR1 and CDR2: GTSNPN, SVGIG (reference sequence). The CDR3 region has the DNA TGTGCCTGGAGTGTCGGACAGAACACTGAAGCTTTCTTT. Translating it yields CAWSVGQNTEAFF.

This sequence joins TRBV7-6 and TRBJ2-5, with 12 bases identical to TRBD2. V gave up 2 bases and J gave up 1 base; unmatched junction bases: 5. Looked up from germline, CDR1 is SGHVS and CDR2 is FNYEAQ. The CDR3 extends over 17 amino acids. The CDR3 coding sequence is TGTGCCAGCAGCTTAACTGGACTAGCGGGGCCCCAAGAGACCCAGTACTTC. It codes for CASSLTGLAGPQETQYF.

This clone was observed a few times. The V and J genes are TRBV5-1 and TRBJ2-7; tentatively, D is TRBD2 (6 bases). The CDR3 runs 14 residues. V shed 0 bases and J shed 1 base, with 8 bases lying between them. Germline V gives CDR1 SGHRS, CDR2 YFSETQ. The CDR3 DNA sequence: TGCGCCAGCAGCTTGGCGGGAGCTTCCTACGAGCAGTACTTC. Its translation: CASSLAGASYEQYF.

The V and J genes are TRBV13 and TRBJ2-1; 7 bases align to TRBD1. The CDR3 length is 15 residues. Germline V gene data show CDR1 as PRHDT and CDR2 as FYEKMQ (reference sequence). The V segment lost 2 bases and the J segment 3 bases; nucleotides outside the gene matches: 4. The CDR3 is CASSLNRGVYNEQFF. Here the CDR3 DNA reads TGTGCCAGCAGCTTAAACAGGGGAGTCTACAATGAGCAGTTCTTC.

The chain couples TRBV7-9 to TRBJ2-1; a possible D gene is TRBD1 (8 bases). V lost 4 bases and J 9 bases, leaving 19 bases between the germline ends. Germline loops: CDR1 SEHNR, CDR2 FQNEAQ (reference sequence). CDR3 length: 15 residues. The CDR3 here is CASSSQGGNLIEQFF. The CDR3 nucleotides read TGTGCCAGCAGCTCACAGGGGGGGAATTTAATTGAGCAGTTCTTC.

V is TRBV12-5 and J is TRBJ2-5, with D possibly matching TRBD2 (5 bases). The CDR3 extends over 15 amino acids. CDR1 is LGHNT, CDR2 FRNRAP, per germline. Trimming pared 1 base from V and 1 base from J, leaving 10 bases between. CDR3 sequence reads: CASGLGGILQETQYF. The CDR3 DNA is TGTGCTAGTGGTTTGGGAGGGATACTCCAAGAGACCCAGTACTTC.

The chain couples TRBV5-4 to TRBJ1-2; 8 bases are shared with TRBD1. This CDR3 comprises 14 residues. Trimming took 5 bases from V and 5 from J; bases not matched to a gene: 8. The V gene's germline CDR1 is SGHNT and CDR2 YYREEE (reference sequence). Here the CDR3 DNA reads TGTGCCAGCAGTGGACAGGGAGGGTGGTATGGCTACACCTTC. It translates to CASSGQGGWYGYTF.

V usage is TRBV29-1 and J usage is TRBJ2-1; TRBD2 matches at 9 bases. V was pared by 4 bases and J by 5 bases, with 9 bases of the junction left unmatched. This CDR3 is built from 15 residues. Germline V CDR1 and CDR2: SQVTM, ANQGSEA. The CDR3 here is CSVVSLVAGDNEQFF. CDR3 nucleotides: TGCAGCGTTGTTTCTTTGGTAGCGGGGGACAATGAGCAGTTCTTC.

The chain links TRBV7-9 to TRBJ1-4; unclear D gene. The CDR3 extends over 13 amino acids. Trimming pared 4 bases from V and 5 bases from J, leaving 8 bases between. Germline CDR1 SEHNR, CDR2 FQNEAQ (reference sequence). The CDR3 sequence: CASSSYSNEKLFF. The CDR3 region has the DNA TGTGCCAGCAGCTCCTACTCGAATGAAAAACTGTTTTTT.

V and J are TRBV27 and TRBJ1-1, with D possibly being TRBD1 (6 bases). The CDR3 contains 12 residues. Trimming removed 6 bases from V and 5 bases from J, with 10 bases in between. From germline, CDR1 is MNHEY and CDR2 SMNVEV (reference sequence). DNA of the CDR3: TGTGCCAGCAGCTCGGGACAAACTGAAGCTTTCTTT. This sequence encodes CASSSGQTEAFF.

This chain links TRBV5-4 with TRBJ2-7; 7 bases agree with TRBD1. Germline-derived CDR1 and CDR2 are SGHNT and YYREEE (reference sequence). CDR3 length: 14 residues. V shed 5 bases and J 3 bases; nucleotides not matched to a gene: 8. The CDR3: CASSPQGDFYEQYF. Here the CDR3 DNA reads TGTGCCAGCAGTCCGCAGGGGGATTTCTACGAGCAGTACTTC.

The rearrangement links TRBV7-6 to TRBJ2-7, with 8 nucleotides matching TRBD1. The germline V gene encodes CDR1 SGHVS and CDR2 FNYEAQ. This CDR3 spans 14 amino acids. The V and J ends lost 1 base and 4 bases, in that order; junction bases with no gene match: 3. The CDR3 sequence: CASSLGDRGYEQYF. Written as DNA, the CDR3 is TGTGCCAGCAGCTTAGGCGACAGGGGTTACGAGCAGTACTTC.

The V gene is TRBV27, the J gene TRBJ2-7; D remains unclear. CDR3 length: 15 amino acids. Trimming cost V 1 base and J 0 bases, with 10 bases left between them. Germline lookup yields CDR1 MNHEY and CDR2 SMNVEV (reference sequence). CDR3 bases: TGTGCCAGCAGTTTATTAGAACGGAGCTCCTACGAGCAGTACTTC. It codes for CASSLLERSSYEQYF.

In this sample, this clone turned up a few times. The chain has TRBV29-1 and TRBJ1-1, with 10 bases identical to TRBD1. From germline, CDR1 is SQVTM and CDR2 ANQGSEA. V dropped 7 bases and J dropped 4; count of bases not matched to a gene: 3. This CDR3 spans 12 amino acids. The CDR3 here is CSAGQGGTEAFF. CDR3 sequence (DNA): TGCAGCGCCGGACAGGGGGGCACTGAAGCTTTCTTT.

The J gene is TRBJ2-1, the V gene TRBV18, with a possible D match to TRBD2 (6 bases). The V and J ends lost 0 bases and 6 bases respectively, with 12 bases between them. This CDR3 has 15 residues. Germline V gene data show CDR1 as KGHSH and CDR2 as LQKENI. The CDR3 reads CASSPPGLDFNEQFF. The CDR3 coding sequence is TGTGCCAGCTCACCACCGGGACTTGACTTCAATGAGCAGTTCTTC.

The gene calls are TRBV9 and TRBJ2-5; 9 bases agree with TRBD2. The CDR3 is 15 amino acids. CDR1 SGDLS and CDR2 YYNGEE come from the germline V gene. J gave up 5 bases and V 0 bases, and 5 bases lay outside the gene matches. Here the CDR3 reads CASSVALAGMETQYF. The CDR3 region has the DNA TGTGCCAGCAGCGTAGCTCTAGCGGGGATGGAGACCCAGTACTTC.